The 5 T cell receptor beta chains below all came from one sample that was sequenced in a study of blood T cell repertoires in COVID-19. Sequenced by immunoSEQ multiplex PCR; TCRdb stores in-frame clones only, minus some. Of 130,000 to 150,000 clones in the sample, approximately 83% are singletons; the top ten hold around 3.1%. The sample was peripheral blood. The receptors were sampled from an elderly woman with acute or convalescent COVID-19.

This clone was seen only a few times. The chain is built from TRBV19 and TRBJ1-4; no definite D call. The CDR3 contains 13 residues. V was pared by 3 bases and J by 5 bases, with 7 bases between. The germline CDR1 and CDR2 sequences are LNHDA and SQIVND (reference sequence). The CDR3 loop is CASSISRNEKLFF. The CDR3 coding sequence is TGTGCCAGTAGTATTAGCAGAAATGAAAAACTGTTTTTT.

The V and J genes are TRBV19 and TRBJ1-5, with D possibly TRBD1 on 6 matching bases. CDR1 and CDR2 from the germline V gene are LNHDA and SQIVND (reference sequence). Deletions cut 7 bases from V and 2 bases from J, with 12 bases between. The CDR3 is 14 residues long. The CDR3 loop reads CASMNRAGNQPQHF. The CDR3 region has the DNA TGTGCCAGTATGAACAGGGCGGGCAATCAGCCCCAGCATTTT. The full variable domain, in which reference TRBV19 and TRBJ1-5 provide the parts outside the CDR3, is DGGITQSPKYLFRKEGQNVTLSCEQNLNHDAMYWYRQDPGQGLRLIYYSQIVNDFQKGDIAEGYSVSREKKESFPLTVTSAQKNPTAFYLCASMNRAGNQPQHFGDGTRLSIL.

CDR3: CAWSVLGTAKNQPQHF. The CDR3 nucleotides read TGTGCCTGGAGCGTCTTGGGGACAGCGAAAAATCAGCCCCAGCATTTT. The chain is built from TRBV30 and TRBJ1-5, with 7 nucleotides matching TRBD1. The CDR3 has 16 residues. V shed 3 bases, J shed 4 bases, and the junction held 12 bases outside the gene matches. Germline V lookup: CDR1 GTSNPN, CDR2 SVGIG (reference sequence).

The sample holds one count of this clone. The V call is TRBV6-5, the J call TRBJ1-4; maybe TRBD1 (6 bases). Trimming cost V 6 bases and J 7 bases, with 15 bases left between them. This CDR3 spans 14 amino acids. The germline V gene encodes CDR1 MNHEY and CDR2 SVGAGI. The chain's CDR3 is CASRTGQRGEKLFF. CDR3 nucleotide sequence: TGTGCCAGCAGAACCGGACAGAGAGGTGAAAAACTGTTTTTT.

The chain combines TRBV4-2 with TRBJ2-2, with TRBD2 matching over 8 bases. The CDR3 is 16 residues long. CDR1 LGHNA and CDR2 YNFKEQ come from the germline V gene. J lost 4 bases, V lost 1 base, and 5 bases had no gene match. The CDR3 spells CASSQARGGRTGELFF. The CDR3 coding sequence is TGTGCCAGCAGCCAAGCACGGGGGGGGCGCACCGGGGAGCTGTTTTTT.